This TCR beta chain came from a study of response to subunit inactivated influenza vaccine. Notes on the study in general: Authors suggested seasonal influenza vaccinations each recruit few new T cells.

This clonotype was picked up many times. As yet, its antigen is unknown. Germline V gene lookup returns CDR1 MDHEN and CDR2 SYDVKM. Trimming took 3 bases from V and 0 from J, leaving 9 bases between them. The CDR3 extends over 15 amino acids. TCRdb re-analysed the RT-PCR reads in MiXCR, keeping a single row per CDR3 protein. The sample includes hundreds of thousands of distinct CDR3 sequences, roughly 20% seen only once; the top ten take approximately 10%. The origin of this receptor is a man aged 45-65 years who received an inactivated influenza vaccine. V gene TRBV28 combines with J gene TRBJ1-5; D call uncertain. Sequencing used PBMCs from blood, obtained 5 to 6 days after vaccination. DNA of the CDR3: TGTGCCAGCAGTTTGTTGGCCAGTAGCAATCAGCCCCAGCATTTT. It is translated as CASSLLASSNQPQHF.